The TCR beta chain under discussion was sequenced for a study of control samples from healthy donors and cancer patients (TCRdb year 2020). This clone was counted only a few times. The antigen it recognizes is unknown. Nothing much larger sits one base from this clone, and base qualities are not available. Libraries came from the immunoSEQ multiplex PCR assay. The table comes from immuneACCESS by way of TCRdb, which keeps in-frame sequences with V and J called. Part of the clones is missing from these tables; in studies checked, under half for an unresolved V gene and the rest for unknown reasons. The sample has tens of thousands of clones on record, roughly 82% of them singletons. In total, the top ten clones hold roughly 12% of the sample. CDR1 is given as MNHEY and CDR2 as SMNVEV, both from the germline V gene (reference sequence). V has 1 base trimmed and J has 3 bases trimmed; junction bases matching no gene number 4. From the cysteine through the phenylalanine, the CDR3 covers 16 amino acids. Just CDR3 DNA is preserved here, 48 bases in frame from base 1.

The chain was built from TRBV27 and TRBJ2-1, with 9 middle bases fitting TRBD1. This TCR came from a man in his 60s with head and neck cancer. Sequenced sample: PBMCs. The nucleotides read TGTGCCAGCAGTTTATACAGGGGGCTCTTCTACAATGAGCAGTTCTTC. Translated, this gives CASSLYRGLFYNEQFF.